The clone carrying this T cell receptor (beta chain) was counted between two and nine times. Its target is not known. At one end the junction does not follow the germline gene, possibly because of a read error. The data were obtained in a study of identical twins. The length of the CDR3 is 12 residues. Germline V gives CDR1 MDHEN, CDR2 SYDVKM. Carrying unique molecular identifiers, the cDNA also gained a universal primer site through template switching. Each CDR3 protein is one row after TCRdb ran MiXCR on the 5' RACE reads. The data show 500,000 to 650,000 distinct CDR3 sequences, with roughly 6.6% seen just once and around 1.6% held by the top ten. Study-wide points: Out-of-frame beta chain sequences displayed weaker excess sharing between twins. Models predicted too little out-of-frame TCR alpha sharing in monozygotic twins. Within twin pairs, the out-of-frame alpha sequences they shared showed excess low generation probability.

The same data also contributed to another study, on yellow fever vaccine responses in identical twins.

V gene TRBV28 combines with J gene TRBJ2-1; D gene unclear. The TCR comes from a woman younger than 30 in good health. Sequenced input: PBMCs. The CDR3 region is CASNTPTGAPVF. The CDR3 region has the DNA TGTGCCAGCAACACTCCCACCGGCGCCCCGGTCTTC.